This TCR beta chain derives from a study of post-analysis software for immune sequencing data. General study results and limits: Multiple sclerosis patients showed significantly lower normalized Chao1 diversity than controls did. Patients used about five TRBV segments, including TRBV5-6, TRBV5-1 and TRBV20-1, more often than controls.

Every TCR beta cDNA library bore unique molecular identifiers. There were roughly 0.95 to 11 million T cells, and 450,000 to 550,000 cDNA molecules came from them. TCRdb passed the PCR reads through MiXCR, listing each CDR3 protein once. The table has about 770,000 distinct CDR3 sequences, approximately 44% seen once. Germline CDR1 and CDR2: LGHDT and YNNKEL (reference sequence). The length of the CDR3 is 15 residues. The trim removed 4 bases at V and 5 bases at J, leaving 8 bases unmatched. With respect to this clonotype: Antigen: not known.

Source material: blood. This TCR derives from a girl between 5 and 17 years old with multiple sclerosis. This rearrangement joins TRBV3-1 to TRBJ2-1; 7 bases match TRBD1. DNA of the CDR3: TGTGCCAGCAGCCGACAAAGGGGGCGCGACAATGAGCAGTTCTTC. It translates to CASSRQRGRDNEQFF.